This T cell receptor (beta chain) was obtained from a study of regulatory T cells in long-lasting Graves disease. The overall study: Graves' patients, diagnosed recently, had received antithyroid drugs under 3 months. The study's findings and limits: Few sampled subjects may have lowered accuracy.

Time point described: newly diagnosed GD, antithyroid drugs for less than 3 months. Extracted PBMC RNA gave rise to the TCR library. Construction of the TCR beta libraries employed iRepertoire HTBI primers in conjunction with Arm-PCR of CDR3 regions. TCRdb reanalysed the multiplex PCR reads using MiXCR and keeps one entry per CDR3 protein. The sample includes 450,000 to 700,000 distinct CDR3 sequences, about 14% of them seen just once. Germline lookup yields CDR1 LGHNT and CDR2 FRNRAP. The V segment lost 10 bases and the J segment 8 bases; nucleotides outside the gene matches: 10. The CDR3 sequence is 15 residues long. As regards this clonotype: Its antigen is undetermined.

The sample was also linked to a second study, of T cells in Graves' hyperthyroidism and ophthalmopathy.

The chain is built from TRBV12-5 and TRBJ2-1, with 14 bases aligning to TRBD2. Sequences were derived from peripheral blood mononuclear cells (PBMCs), sampled at new diagnosis, from a patient treated with antithyroid drugs. The TCR sequence derives from a man under 40 with Graves disease. The CDR3 spells CATEKGTSGSYEQFF. The CDR3 DNA reads TGTGCTACTGAAAAAGGGACTAGCGGGAGTTATGAGCAGTTCTTC. The complete variable domain, with remaining parts taken from reference TRBV12-5 and TRBJ2-1, reads DARVTQTPRHKVTEMGQEVTMRCQPILGHNTVFWYRQTMMQGLELLAYFRNRAPLDDSGMPKDRFSAEMPDATLATLKIQPSEPRDSAVYFCATEKGTSGSYEQFFGPGTRLTVL.